This T cell receptor beta chain was sequenced during a study of T cell repertoires in cytomegalovirus infection. Each CDR3 protein is one row after TCRdb ran MiXCR on the reads. This table has roughly 340,000 distinct CDR3 sequences, almost 30% appearing once. Trimming pared 4 bases from V and 8 bases from J, leaving 12 bases between. Germline assignment: CDR1 MNHEY and CDR2 SMNVEV (reference sequence). This CDR3 contains 13 residues. This clonotype was found a few times. Its antigen is as yet unknown. J is TRBJ2-1 and V is TRBV27; no clear D. The sequenced sample was cultured PBMCs, obtained from culture after CMV antigen stimulation. This receptor was taken from a human donor in good health (CMV status not recorded). Some clones in this sample may be carry-over from other donors' samples. This chain's CDR3 is CASSYMPRDEQFF. The CDR3 coding sequence is TGTGCCAGCAGTTACATGCCACGGGATGAGCAGTTCTTC.